The 23 T cell receptor beta chains listed next were all sequenced from one sample in a study of PD-L1 blockade in urothelial cancer. Documented time point: pretreatment peripheral blood. Repertoires were generated with immunoSEQ multiplex PCR, while TCRdb's copy carries only in-frame clones and drops some. There are approximately 72,000 clones in the sample; 70% to 90% occur only once, and about 15% lies in the top ten. This sample comprised PBMCs, obtained around atezolizumab (anti-PD-L1) treatment. The receptor set was obtained from a man aged 60 to 69 with urothelial cancer.

This chain connects TRBV6-1 to TRBJ1-1, with 7 bases aligning to TRBD1. CDR3 size: 14 residues. The V gene's germline CDR1 is MNHNS and CDR2 SASEGT. Losses at the gene ends were 7 bases for V and 1 base for J; bases not matched to a gene: 6. CDR3 sequence reads: CASTPDRENTEAFF. Written as DNA, the CDR3 is TGTGCCAGCACCCCAGACAGGGAGAACACTGAAGCTTTCTTT.

This rearrangement joins TRBV27 to TRBJ2-5; D is unclear. The CDR3 contains 11 residues. Trimming took 6 bases from V and 5 from J, leaving 7 bases between them. Looked up from germline, CDR1 is MNHEY and CDR2 is SMNVEV (reference sequence). In DNA form, the CDR3 reads TGTGCCAGCAGCCGGTTGGAGACCCAGTACTTC. Translated: CASSRLETQYF.

This clone was observed a handful of times. V and J are TRBV7-9 and TRBJ1-1, with D possibly matching TRBD1 (5 bases). The V gene lost 0 bases and the J gene lost 2 bases, with 7 bases spanning the gap. The CDR3 totals 14 residues. The germline V gene encodes CDR1 SEHNR and CDR2 FQNEAQ (reference sequence). The CDR3 DNA sequence: TGTGCCAGCAGCTTAGCAGGGACTAACACTGAAGCTTTCTTT. It yields the protein CASSLAGTNTEAFF.

This clone was detected a few times. The chain is built from TRBV7-9 and TRBJ1-3; 9 positions agree with TRBD1. The ends lost 5 bases at V and 3 bases at J; junction bases unmatched: 8. This CDR3 region has 16 residues. Germline V gene lookup returns CDR1 SEHNR and CDR2 FQNEAQ (reference sequence). CDR3 sequence: CASSPSDRGGGNTIYF. In DNA form, the CDR3 reads TGTGCCAGCAGCCCCTCAGACAGGGGGGGTGGAAACACCATATATTTT. The complete variable domain, with remaining parts taken from reference TRBV7-9 and TRBJ1-3, reads DTGVSQNPRHKITKRGQNVTFRCDPISEHNRLYWYRQTLGQGPEFLTYFQNEAQLEKSRLLSDRFSAERPKGSFSTLEIQRTEQGDSAMYLCASSPSDRGGGNTIYFGEGSWLTVV.

The rearrangement joins TRBV18 to TRBJ2-5, with TRBD1 as a possible D gene (6 bases). Trimming removed 2 bases at V and 5 bases at J, with 12 bases between. The CDR3 has 14 amino acids. Germline lookup yields CDR1 KGHSH and CDR2 LQKENI. CDR3 in amino acids: CASSPVGQGETQYF. In DNA form, the CDR3 reads TGTGCCAGCTCACCAGTCGGGCAGGGGGAGACCCAGTACTTC.

This chain connects TRBV7-2 to TRBJ2-1; 11 nucleotides agree with TRBD2. This CDR3 spans 14 amino acids. In germline, CDR1 is SGHTA, CDR2 FQGNSA. With 3 bases clipped from V and 8 bases from J, the junction kept 3 bases outside the gene matches. The CDR3 is CASSFSGGADEQFF. CDR3 in DNA: TGTGCCAGCAGCTTTAGCGGGGGGGCCGATGAGCAGTTCTTC.

This chain links TRBV18 with TRBJ2-3, with 9 bases lining up with TRBD2. The trim removed 1 base at V and 11 bases at J, leaving 13 bases unmatched. In germline, CDR1 is KGHSH, CDR2 LQKENI. There are 16 residues in the CDR3. The CDR3 region has the DNA TGTGCCAGCTCACCACGTGGCGCGGGGCGGGGGGGAGGGCAGTATTTT. This translates into CASSPRGAGRGGGQYF.

This chain joins TRBV12-5 and TRBJ2-1, with D hard to call. CDR1 LGHNT and CDR2 FRNRAP come from the germline V gene. The V end was cut by 6 bases, the J end by 2 bases, with 8 bases between. The CDR3 totals 13 residues. DNA of the CDR3: TGTGCTAGTGGCATCGACACCTACAATGAGCAGTTCTTC. Its protein product is CASGIDTYNEQFF.

The CDR3 loop is CASSPPGDSFGNQPQHF. In DNA, the CDR3 is TGTGCCAGCAGCCCACCCGGGGACAGTTTCGGCAATCAGCCCCAGCATTTT. The chain recombines TRBV28 with TRBJ1-5; 7 bases match TRBD1. The ends lost 6 bases at V and 2 bases at J; junction bases unmatched: 13. Germline V gives CDR1 MDHEN, CDR2 SYDVKM. This CDR3 comprises 17 residues.

This clone was detected once. The CDR3 DNA reads TGTGCCAGCAGACAGAGGACAGGGGCCCCCACTAACTATGGCTACACCTTC. This encodes CASRQRTGAPTNYGYTF. This chain connects TRBV5-4 to TRBJ1-2; TRBD1 matches at 9 bases. The V gene end was trimmed by 5 bases and the J gene end by 0 bases; junction bases not matched to a gene: 11. Germline CDR1 and CDR2: SGHNT and YYREEE (reference sequence). The CDR3 contains 17 residues.

The chain links TRBV10-3 to TRBJ2-7; D possibly corresponds to TRBD1 (5 bases). Trimming left V 0 bases short and J 3 bases short, with 15 bases between. The CDR3 is 16 amino acids. CDR1 is ENHRY, CDR2 SYGVKD, per germline. As DNA, the CDR3 is TGTGCCATCAGTGAGTCGAAATCTACAGGAAACTACGAGCAGTACTTC. This encodes CAISESKSTGNYEQYF.

The chain links TRBV18 to TRBJ1-2; no reliable D call. V was trimmed by 2 bases and J by 1 base, leaving 17 bases between them. CDR1 KGHSH and CDR2 LQKENI come from the germline V gene. This CDR3 is built from 17 residues. The CDR3 sequence is CASSPYPAGVFNYGYTF. In nucleotides, the CDR3 is TGTGCCAGCTCACCATACCCGGCAGGCGTCTTTAACTATGGCTACACCTTC.

This sequence joins TRBV9 and TRBJ2-3, with 8 bases aligning to TRBD2. Germline CDR1 reads SGDLS; CDR2 reads YYNGEE. The CDR3 has 15 amino acids. Losses at the gene ends were 0 bases for V and 1 base for J; bases not matched to a gene: 1. The CDR3: CASSVDSGGTDTQYF. CDR3 nucleotides: TGTGCCAGCAGCGTAGATAGCGGGGGCACAGATACGCAGTATTTT.

The chain combines TRBV27 with TRBJ2-3; 11 bases are a match to TRBD2. Trimming at V came to 6 bases and at J to 4 bases, leaving 9 bases not matched to a gene. This CDR3 is 16 amino acids long. Germline lookup yields CDR1 MNHEY and CDR2 SMNVEV (reference sequence). The CDR3, as DNA: TGTGCCAGCAGGAACCTAGCGGGGGGCCCCCCAGATACGCAGTATTTT. Protein: CASRNLAGGPPDTQYF.

The DNA of the CDR3 is TGCGCCAGCAGCTTAGGGGAGCGGGTCCCACCCTACGAGCAGTACTTC. Its protein product is CASSLGERVPPYEQYF. The rearrangement joins TRBV5-1 to TRBJ2-5; tentative D call: TRBD2 (6 bases). The assigned J gene may be wrong: the sequence end matches TRBJ2-7 better. The CDR3 covers 16 residues. From germline, CDR1 is SGHRS and CDR2 YFSETQ.

V is TRBV18 and J is TRBJ2-1, with D unclear. The CDR3 runs to 12 residues. V gave up 1 base and J gave up 8 bases, with 6 bases separating them. The germline V gene has CDR1 KGHSH and CDR2 LQKENI. The CDR3 loop is CASSPRTDEQFF. The CDR3 DNA is TGTGCCAGCTCACCACGTACGGATGAGCAGTTCTTC.

This chain uses TRBV4-3 with TRBJ1-2; the D is unclear. The CDR3 runs to 13 residues. CDR1 and CDR2 from the germline V gene are LGHNA and YSLEER. With 1 base removed from V and 6 bases from J, the gap between germline ends came to 9 bases. CDR3 bases: TGCGCCAGCAGCCAAGGCTGGGAGGATGGCTACACCTTC. Encoded protein: CASSQGWEDGYTF.

In nucleotides, the CDR3 is TGCGCCAGCAGCCAAGGCGGGGGGGCGGCGGATACGCAGTATTTT. Translation: CASSQGGGAADTQYF. The chain combines TRBV4-1 with TRBJ2-3; the match to TRBD2 covers 9 bases. There are 15 residues in the CDR3. After removal of 1 base from V and 6 bases from J, the junction contained 5 bases not matched to a gene. Germline V gene data show CDR1 as MGHRA and CDR2 as YSYEKL.

This chain joins TRBV12-5 and TRBJ1-2; no clear D gene. Germline values: CDR1 LGHNT, CDR2 FRNRAP. The length of the CDR3 is 12 residues. With 5 bases removed from V and 1 base from J, the gap between germline ends came to 5 bases. Here the CDR3 reads CASGPRNYGYTF. The DNA of the CDR3 is TGTGCTAGTGGTCCCCGTAACTATGGCTACACCTTC. Filled out from reference TRBV12-5 and TRBJ1-2, the complete variable domain reads DARVTQTPRHKVTEMGQEVTMRCQPILGHNTVFWYRQTMMQGLELLAYFRNRAPLDDSGMPKDRFSAEMPDATLATLKIQPSEPRDSAVYFCASGPRNYGYTFGSGTRLTVV.

The CDR3 DNA reads as TGTGCCAGCAGACTCCAGGGGGCTAATGAAAAACTGTTTTTT. This gives the protein CASRLQGANEKLFF. This chain links TRBV6-5 with TRBJ1-4; 7 nucleotides match TRBD1. With V trimmed by 6 bases and J by 3 bases, 4 bases remained unmatched. CDR1 and CDR2 (germline): MNHEY, SVGAGI. The CDR3 is made up of 14 amino acids.

This chain links TRBV7-2 with TRBJ2-1; D is unresolved. Germline lookup yields CDR1 SGHTA and CDR2 FQGNSA. This CDR3 has 11 amino acids. V was cut by 5 bases and J by 6 bases, with 5 bases left in between. As DNA, the CDR3 is TGTGCCAGCAGCCCCTCCAATGAGCAGTTCTTC. As protein: CASSPSNEQFF.

The chain is built from TRBV5-6 and TRBJ2-1; D gene unclear. Germline V gene sequence: CDR1 SGHDT, CDR2 YYEEEE. This CDR3 has 14 amino acids. V was trimmed by 6 bases and J by 6 bases, leaving 16 bases between them. The CDR3 loop is CASNLGGFSNEQFF. CDR3 DNA sequence: TGTGCCAGCAATCTTGGCGGATTCAGCAATGAGCAGTTCTTC.

The CDR3 sequence is CASTANPSTKQYF. CDR3 DNA sequence: TGTGCCAGCACCGCAAACCCCAGTACGAAGCAGTACTTC. The rearrangement uses TRBV2 and TRBJ2-7, with D unclear. This CDR3 comprises 13 residues. Germline V lookup: CDR1 SNHLY, CDR2 FYNNEI. Trimming pared 7 bases from V and 8 bases from J, leaving 18 bases between.